Listed below are T cell receptor beta chains from one sample, sequenced in a study of cytomegalovirus exposure and HLA in healthy donors. Method: immunoSEQ multiplex PCR; TCRdb's copy keeps in-frame clones and lacks some. The data hold 250,000 or so clones, with 85% to 95% observed a single time. The source material was PBMCs. These receptors were obtained from a girl aged 2-15 years in good health and CMV-seronegative. Each CDR3 is given with its conserved first and last residue. D genes are given only for firm matches. Size is stated for part of the rows, as once, few or many counts, or as a class when the clone is expanded.

13	TRBJ2-2	NA	TRBV7-3	once	CASSLSGDGELFF	TGTGCCAGCAGCTTATCGGGAGACGGGGAGCTGTTTTTT
13	TRBJ1-1	NA	TRBV5-1	NA	CASSLGGGPGAFF	TGCGCCAGCAGTCTAGGCGGGGGCCCCGGAGCTTTCTTT
15	TRBJ1-1	NA	TRBV6-9	NA	CASSLAHSPSPEAFF	TGTGCCAGCAGTTTGGCCCACAGTCCGAGTCCTGAAGCTTTCTTT
14	TRBJ1-1	NA	TRBV18	NA	CASCKEPGNTEAFF	TGTGCCAGCTGTAAGGAGCCTGGGAACACTGAAGCTTTCTTT
14	TRBJ1-5	NA	TRBV11-2	NA	CASSLSGYGQPQHF	TGTGCCAGCAGCTTATCGGGGTACGGCCAGCCCCAGCATTTT
13	TRBJ2-7	NA	TRBV6-1	NA	CASSEKFVGEQYF	TGTGCCAGCAGTGAAAAGTTCGTCGGCGAGCAGTACTTC
17	TRBJ2-1	TRBD2	TRBV5-1	NA	CASSSGLASSSYNEQFF	TGCGCCAGCAGCTCTGGACTAGCGTCAAGCTCCTACAATGAGCAGTTCTTC
14	TRBJ1-1	TRBD1	TRBV23-1	NA	CASRGQGILTEAFF	TGCGCCAGCAGGGGACAGGGGATTCTTACTGAAGCTTTCTTT
15	TRBJ2-1	TRBD1	TRBV5-1	NA	CASSSLGQSYNEQFF	TGCGCCAGCAGCTCTTTGGGACAGTCCTACAATGAGCAGTTCTTC
12	TRBJ1-1	NA	TRBV27	few	CASRFMNTEAFF	TGTGCCAGCAGGTTTATGAACACTGAAGCTTTCTTT
14	TRBJ1-1	NA	TRBV6-6	NA	CASSYKDGGLGAFF	TGTGCCAGCAGTTACAAGGACGGGGGGCTTGGGGCTTTCTTT
16	TRBJ2-1	TRBD1	TRBV19	NA	CARQIEDRGRGNEQFF	TGTGCCAGGCAAATCGAGGACAGGGGGCGCGGAAATGAGCAGTTCTTC
16	TRBJ2-7	NA	TRBV7-9	NA	CASSLGGGGSAYEQYF	TGTGCCAGCAGCCTCGGAGGGGGGGGCTCAGCCTACGAGCAGTACTTC
17	TRBJ1-3	NA	TRBV7-8	NA	CASSLFTGTIRGNTIYF	TGTGCCAGCAGCTTATTTACAGGAACCATTAGGGGAAACACCATATATTTT
13	TRBJ1-6	NA	TRBV30	NA	CAWSVLRDSPLHF	TGTGCCTGGAGTGTACTTAGAGATTCACCCCTCCACTTT
18	TRBJ2-1	TRBD2	TRBV5-4	once	CASSLEATSGSSYNEQFF	TGTGCCAGCAGCTTGGAAGCCACTAGCGGAAGCTCCTACAATGAGCAGTTCTTC
15	TRBJ1-1	TRBD1	TRBV9	NA	CASSGTGTGGRLAFF	TGTGCCAGCAGCGGCACCGGGACAGGGGGCAGGTTGGCTTTCTTT
14	TRBJ2-7	TRBD1	TRBV10-1	once	CASSIDRAADEQYF	TGCGCCAGCAGTATAGACAGGGCGGCGGACGAGCAGTACTTC